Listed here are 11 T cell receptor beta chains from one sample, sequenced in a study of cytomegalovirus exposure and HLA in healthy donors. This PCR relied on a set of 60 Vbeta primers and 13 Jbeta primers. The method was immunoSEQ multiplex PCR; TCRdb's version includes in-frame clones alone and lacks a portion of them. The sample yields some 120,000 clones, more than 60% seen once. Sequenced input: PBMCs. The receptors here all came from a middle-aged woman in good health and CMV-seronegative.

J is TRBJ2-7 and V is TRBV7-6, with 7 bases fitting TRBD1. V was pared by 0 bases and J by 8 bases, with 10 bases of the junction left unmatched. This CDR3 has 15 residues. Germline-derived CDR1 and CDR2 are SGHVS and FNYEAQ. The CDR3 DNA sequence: TGTGCCAGCAGCTTAGCCCCCCGACAGGGAGTACAGCAGTACTTC. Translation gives CASSLAPRQGVQQYF. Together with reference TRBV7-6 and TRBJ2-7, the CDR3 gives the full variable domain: GAGVSQSPRYKVTKRGQDVALRCDPISGHVSLYWYRQALGQGPEFLTYFNYEAQQDKSGLPNDRFSAERPEGSISTLTIQRTEQRDSAMYRCASSLAPRQGVQQYFGPGTRLTVT.

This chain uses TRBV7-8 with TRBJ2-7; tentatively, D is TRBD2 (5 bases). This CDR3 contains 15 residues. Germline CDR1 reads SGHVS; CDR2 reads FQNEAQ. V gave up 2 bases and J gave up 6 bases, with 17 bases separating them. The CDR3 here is CASSLRRLTLAEQYF. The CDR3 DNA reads TGTGCCAGCAGCTTAAGGAGGCTAACCCTCGCCGAGCAGTACTTC.

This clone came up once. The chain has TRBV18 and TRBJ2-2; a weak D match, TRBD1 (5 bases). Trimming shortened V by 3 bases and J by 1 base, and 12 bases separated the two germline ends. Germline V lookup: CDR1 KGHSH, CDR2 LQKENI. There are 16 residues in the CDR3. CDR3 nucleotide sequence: TGTGCCAGCTCACCGACCGACAGAAGGAACACCGGGGAGCTGTTTTTT. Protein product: CASSPTDRRNTGELFF.

The CDR3 DNA is TGTGCCAGTTATCCTACTCCAGGGGGGCAGGGTGAAGCTTTCTTT. Translated, it gives CASYPTPGGQGEAFF. V is TRBV19 and J is TRBJ1-1; TRBD1 agrees at 7 bases. Losses at the gene ends were 8 bases for V and 7 bases for J; bases not matched to a gene: 16. Germline V gene data show CDR1 as LNHDA and CDR2 as SQIVND (reference sequence). The CDR3 is 15 residues long. Supplemented by reference TRBV19 and TRBJ1-1, the full variable domain reads DGGITQSPKYLFRKEGQNVTLSCEQNLNHDAMYWYRQDPGQGLRLIYYSQIVNDFQKGDIAEGYSVSREKKESFPLTVTSAQKNPTAFYLCASYPTPGGQGEAFFGQGTRLTVV.

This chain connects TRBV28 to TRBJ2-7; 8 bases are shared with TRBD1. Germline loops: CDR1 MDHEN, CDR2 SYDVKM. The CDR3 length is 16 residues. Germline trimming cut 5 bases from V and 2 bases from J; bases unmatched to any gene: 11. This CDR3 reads CASSPPGQAYAYEQYF. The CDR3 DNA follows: TGTGCCAGCAGTCCTCCGGGACAGGCGTACGCCTACGAGCAGTACTTC. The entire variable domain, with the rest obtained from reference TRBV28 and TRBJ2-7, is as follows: DVKVTQSSRYLVKRTGEKVFLECVQDMDHENMFWYRQDPGLGLRLIYFSYDVKMKEKGDIPEGYSVSREKKERFSLILESASTNQTSMYLCASSPPGQAYAYEQYFGPGTRLTVT.

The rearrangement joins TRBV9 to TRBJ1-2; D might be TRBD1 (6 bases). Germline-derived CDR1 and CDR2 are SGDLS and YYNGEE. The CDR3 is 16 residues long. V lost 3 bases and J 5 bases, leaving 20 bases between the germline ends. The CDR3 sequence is CASSAPLSRDNYGYTF. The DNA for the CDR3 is TGTGCCAGCAGCGCGCCACTGTCCAGGGACAATTATGGCTACACCTTC.

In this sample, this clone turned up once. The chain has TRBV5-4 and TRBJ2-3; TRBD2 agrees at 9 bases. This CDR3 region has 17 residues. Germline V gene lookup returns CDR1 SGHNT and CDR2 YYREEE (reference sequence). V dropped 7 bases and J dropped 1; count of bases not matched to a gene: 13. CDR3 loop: CASGDMGGRGGTDTQYF. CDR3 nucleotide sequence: TGTGCCAGCGGGGATATGGGCGGGAGGGGGGGCACAGATACGCAGTATTTT.

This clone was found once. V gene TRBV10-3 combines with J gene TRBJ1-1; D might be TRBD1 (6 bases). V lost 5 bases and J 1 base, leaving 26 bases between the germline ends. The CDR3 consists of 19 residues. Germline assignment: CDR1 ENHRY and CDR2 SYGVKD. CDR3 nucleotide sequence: TGTGCCATCAGTCAGTTGGGGCTACGACAGGCCCGGGGGAACACTGAAGCTTTCTTT. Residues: CAISQLGLRQARGNTEAFF.

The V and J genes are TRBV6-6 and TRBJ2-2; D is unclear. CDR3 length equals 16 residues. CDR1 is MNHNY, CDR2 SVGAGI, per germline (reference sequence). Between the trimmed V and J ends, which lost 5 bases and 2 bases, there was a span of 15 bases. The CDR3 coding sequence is TGTGCCAGCAGTACCCAGAGCGTAGTTAACACCGGGGAGCTGTTTTTT. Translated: CASSTQSVVNTGELFF.

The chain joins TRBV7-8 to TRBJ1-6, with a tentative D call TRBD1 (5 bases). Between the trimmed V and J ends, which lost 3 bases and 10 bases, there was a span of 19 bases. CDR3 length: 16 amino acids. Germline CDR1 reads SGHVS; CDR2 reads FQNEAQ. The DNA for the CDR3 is TGTGCCAGCAGCTTGGGGGGTGGGCTTCTAAAATCACCCCTCCACTTT. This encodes CASSLGGGLLKSPLHF.

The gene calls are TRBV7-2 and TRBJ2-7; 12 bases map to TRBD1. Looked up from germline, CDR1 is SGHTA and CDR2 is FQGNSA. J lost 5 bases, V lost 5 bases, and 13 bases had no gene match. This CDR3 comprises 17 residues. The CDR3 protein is CASSPPGTGGYLDEQYF. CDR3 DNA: TGTGCCAGCAGCCCCCCTGGGACAGGGGGCTACCTGGACGAGCAGTACTTC.